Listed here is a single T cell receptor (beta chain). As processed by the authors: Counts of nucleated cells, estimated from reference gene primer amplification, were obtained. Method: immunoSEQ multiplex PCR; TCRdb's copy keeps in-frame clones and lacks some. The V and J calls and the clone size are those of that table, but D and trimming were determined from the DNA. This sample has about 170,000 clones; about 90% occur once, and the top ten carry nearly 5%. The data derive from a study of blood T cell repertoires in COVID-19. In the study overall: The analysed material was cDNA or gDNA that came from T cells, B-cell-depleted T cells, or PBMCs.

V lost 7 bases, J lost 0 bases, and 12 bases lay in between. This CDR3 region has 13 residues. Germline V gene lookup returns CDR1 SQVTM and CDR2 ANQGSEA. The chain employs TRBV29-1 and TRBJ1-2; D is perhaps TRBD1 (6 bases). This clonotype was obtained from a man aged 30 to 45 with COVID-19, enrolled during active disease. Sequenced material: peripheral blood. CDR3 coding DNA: TGCAGCGCCCGGACAGATCCTAACTATGGCTACACCTTC. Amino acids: CSARTDPNYGYTF.